The TCR beta chain described here comes from a study of CD8 T cells in Susac syndrome. Trimming removed 1 base from V and 3 bases from J, with 7 bases in between. The CDR3 is made up of 12 amino acids. The germline gives CDR1 GTSNPN, CDR2 SVGIG (reference sequence). Random hexamers primed reverse transcription of about 0.45 to 1 ug RNA. A single record per CDR3 protein comes from TCRdb applying MiXCR to the immunoSEQ multiplex PCR reads. The sample yields some 300,000 distinct CDR3 sequences, almost 85% seen once. The sequence came from a human donor with multiple sclerosis. The chain links TRBV30 to TRBJ2-7; TRBD1 is a possible D gene (5 bases). Input material: CD8+ T cells from PBMCs. The DNA for the CDR3 is TGTGCCTGGAGTGCACAGGACTACGAGCAGTACTTC. The encoded protein is CAWSAQDYEQYF.